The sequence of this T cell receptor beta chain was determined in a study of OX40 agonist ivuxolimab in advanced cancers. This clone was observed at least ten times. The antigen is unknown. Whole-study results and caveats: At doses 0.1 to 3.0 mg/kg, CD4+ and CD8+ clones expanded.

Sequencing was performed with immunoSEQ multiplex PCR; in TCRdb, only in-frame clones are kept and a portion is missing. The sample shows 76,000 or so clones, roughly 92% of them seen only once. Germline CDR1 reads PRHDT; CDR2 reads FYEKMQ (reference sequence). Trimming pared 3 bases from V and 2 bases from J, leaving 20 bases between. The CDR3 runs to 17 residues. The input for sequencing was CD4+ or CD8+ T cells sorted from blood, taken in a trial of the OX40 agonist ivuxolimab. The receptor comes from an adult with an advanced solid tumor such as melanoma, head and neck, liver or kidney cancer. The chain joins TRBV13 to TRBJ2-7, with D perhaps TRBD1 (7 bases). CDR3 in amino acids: CASSLSSSGGLPYEQYF. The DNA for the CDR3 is TGTGCCAGCAGCTTGTCCTCGTCAGGGGGACTTCCCTACGAGCAGTACTTC.